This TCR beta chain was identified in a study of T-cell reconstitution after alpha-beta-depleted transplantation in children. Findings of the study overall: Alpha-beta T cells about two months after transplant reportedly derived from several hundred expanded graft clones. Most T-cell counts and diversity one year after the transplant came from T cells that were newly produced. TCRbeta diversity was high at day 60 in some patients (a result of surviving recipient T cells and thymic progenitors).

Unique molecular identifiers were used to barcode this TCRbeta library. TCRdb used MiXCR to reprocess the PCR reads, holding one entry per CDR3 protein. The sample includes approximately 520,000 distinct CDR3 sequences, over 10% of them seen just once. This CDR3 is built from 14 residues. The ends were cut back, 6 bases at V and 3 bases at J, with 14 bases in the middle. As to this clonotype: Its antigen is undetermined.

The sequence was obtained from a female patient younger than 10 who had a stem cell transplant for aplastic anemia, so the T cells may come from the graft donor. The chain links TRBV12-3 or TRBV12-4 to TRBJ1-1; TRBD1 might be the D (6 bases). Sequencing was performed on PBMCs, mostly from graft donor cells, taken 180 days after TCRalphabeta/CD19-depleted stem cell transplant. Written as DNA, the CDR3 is TGTGCCAGCAGCCATGACAGGTTATACACTGAAGCTTTCTTT. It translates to CASSHDRLYTEAFF.